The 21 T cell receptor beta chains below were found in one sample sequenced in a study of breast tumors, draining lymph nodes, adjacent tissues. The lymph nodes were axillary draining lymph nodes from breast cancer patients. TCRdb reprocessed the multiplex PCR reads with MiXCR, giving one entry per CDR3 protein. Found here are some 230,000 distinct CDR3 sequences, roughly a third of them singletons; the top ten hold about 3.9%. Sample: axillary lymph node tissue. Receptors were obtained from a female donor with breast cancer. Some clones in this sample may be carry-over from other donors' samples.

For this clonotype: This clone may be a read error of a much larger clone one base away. The CDR3 coding sequence is TGTACCAGCAGCTTGGGTAGTCTCGAGACCCAGTACTTC. It yields the protein CTSSLGSLETQYF. V gene TRBV6-5 combines with J gene TRBJ2-5, with no clear D. The germline gives CDR1 MNHEY, CDR2 SVGAGI. This CDR3 is built from 13 residues.

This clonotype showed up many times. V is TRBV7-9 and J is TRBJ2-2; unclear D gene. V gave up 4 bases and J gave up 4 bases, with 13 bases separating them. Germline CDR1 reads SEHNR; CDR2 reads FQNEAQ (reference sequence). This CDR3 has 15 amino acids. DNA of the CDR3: TGTGCCAGCAGCTCCCACAGAGATTTCACCGGGGAGCTGTTTTTT. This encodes CASSSHRDFTGELFF.

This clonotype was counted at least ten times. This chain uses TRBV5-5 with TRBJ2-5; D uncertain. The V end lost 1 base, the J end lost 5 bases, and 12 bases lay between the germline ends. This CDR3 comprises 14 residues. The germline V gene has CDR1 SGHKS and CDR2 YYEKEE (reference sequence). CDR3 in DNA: TGTGCCAGCAGCTTGCGAGGCTTCGGCGAGACCCAGTACTTC. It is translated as CASSLRGFGETQYF.

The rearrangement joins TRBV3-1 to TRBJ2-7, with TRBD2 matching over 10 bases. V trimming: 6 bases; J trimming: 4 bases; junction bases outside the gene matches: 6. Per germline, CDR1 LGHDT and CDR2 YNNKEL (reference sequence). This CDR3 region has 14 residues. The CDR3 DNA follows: TGTGCCAGCAGTCCAGCGGGAGGGCAATACGAGCAGTACTTC. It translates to CASSPAGGQYEQYF.

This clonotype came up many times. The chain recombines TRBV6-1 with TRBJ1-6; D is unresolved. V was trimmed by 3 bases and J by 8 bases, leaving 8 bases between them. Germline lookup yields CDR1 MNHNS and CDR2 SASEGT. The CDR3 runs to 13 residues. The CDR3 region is CASSEALYSPLHF. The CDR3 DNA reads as TGTGCCAGCAGTGAGGCTCTTTATTCACCCCTCCACTTT.

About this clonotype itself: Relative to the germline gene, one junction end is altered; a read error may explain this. CDR3 DNA sequence: TGTGCCACCAGTGACCTCGGACTAGCGGGAGGGAAGCAGTATTTT. Translating gives CATSDLGLAGGKQYF. The chain has TRBV27 and TRBJ2-3; 15 nucleotides align to TRBD2. The CDR3 is 15 amino acids. Germline V gene sequence: CDR1 MNHEY, CDR2 SMNVEV (reference sequence).

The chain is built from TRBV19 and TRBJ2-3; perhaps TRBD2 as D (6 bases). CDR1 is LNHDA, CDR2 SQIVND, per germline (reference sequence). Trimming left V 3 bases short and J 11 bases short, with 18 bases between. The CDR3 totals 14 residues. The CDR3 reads CASSISSVDNEQYF. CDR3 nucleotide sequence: TGTGCCAGTAGTATTTCTAGCGTAGACAATGAGCAGTATTTT.

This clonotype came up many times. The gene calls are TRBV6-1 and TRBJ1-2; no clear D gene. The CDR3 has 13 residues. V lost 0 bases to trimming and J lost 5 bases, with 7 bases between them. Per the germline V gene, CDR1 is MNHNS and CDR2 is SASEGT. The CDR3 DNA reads TGTGCCAGCAGTGAAGCAGAAGATTATGGCTACACCTTC. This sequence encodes CASSEAEDYGYTF.

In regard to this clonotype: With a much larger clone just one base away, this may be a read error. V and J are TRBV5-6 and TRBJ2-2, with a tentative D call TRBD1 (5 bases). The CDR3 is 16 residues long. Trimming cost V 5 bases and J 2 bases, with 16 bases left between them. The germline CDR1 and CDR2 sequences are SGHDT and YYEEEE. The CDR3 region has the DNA TGTGCCAGCAGGCTCATGGGGCAGGACAACACCGGGGAGCTGTTTTTT. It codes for CASRLMGQDNTGELFF.

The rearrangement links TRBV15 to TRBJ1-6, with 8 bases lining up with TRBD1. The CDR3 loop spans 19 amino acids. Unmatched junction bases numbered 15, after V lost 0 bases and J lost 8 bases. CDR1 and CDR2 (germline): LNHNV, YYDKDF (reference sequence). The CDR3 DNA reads TGTGCCACCAGCAGAGATGCCGACCGTTACGTGGACAGGGATTCACCCCTCCACTTT. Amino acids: CATSRDADRYVDRDSPLHF.

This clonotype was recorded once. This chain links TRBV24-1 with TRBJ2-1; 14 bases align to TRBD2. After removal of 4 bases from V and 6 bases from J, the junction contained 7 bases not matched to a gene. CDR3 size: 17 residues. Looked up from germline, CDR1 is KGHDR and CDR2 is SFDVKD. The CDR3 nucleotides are TGTGCCACCAGTGACCGTGGACTAGCGGGAGGTCCCAATGAGCAGTTCTTC. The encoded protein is CATSDRGLAGGPNEQFF.

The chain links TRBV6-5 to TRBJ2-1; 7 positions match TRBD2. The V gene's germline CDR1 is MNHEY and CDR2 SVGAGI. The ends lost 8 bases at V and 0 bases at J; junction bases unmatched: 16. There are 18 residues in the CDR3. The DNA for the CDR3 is TGTGCCAGCGGGACGGGGTGGCGGGGGATTAGCTCCTACAATGAGCAGTTCTTC. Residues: CASGTGWRGISSYNEQFF.

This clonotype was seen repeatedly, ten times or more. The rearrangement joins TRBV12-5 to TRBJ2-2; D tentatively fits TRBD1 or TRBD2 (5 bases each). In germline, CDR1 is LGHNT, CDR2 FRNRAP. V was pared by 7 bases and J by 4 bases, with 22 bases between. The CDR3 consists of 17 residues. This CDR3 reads CASVLPKGELGTGELFF. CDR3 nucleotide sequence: TGTGCTAGTGTGCTTCCCAAAGGGGAGCTTGGCACCGGGGAGCTGTTTTTT.

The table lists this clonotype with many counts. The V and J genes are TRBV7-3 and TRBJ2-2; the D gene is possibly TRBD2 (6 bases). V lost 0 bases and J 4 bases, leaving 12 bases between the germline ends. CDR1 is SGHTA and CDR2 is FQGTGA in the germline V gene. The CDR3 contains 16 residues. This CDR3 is CASSLTGGLATGELFF. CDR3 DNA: TGTGCCAGCAGCTTAACTGGAGGGCTCGCCACCGGGGAGCTGTTTTTT.

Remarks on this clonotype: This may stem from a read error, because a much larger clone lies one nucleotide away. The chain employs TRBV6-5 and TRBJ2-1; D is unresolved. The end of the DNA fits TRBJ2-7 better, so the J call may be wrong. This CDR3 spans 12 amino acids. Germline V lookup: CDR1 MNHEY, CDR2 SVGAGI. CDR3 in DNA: TGTGCCAGCAGTACGGGCCTGGGGAAGCAGTACTTC. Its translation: CASSTGLGKQYF.

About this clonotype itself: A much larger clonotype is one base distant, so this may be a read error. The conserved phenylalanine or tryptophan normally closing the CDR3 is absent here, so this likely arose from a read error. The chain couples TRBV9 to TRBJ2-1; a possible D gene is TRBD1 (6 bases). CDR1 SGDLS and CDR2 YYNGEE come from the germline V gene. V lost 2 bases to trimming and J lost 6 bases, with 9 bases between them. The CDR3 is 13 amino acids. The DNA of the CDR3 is TGTGCCAGCAGCGTCACAGGGTCCAATGAGCAGTTCTCC. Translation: CASSVTGSNEQFS.

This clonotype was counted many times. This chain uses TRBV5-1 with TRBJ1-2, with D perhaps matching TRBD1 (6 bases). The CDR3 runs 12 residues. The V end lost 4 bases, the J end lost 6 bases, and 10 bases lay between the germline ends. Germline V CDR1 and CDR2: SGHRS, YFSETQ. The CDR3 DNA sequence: TGCGCCAGCAGCCCAGGGGTTGATGGCTACACCTTC. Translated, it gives CASSPGVDGYTF.

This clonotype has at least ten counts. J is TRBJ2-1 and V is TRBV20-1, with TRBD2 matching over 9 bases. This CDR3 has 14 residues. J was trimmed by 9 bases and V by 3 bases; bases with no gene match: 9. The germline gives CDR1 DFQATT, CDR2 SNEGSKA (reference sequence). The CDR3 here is CSASLAGLDAEQFF. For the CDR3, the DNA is TGCAGTGCTAGTCTAGCGGGACTAGACGCTGAGCAGTTCTTC.

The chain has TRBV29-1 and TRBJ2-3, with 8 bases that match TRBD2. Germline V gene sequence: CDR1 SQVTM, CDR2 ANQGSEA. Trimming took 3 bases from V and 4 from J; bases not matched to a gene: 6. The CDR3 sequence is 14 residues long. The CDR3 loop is CSVDLAGGSDTQYF. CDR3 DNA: TGCAGCGTTGACCTTGCGGGAGGATCAGATACGCAGTATTTT.

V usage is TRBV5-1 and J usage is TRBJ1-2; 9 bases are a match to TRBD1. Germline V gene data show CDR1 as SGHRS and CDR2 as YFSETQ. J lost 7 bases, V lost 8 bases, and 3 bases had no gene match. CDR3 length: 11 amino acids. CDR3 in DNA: TGCGCCAGGGGGACAGGGTTTGGCTACACCTTC. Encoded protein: CARGTGFGYTF.

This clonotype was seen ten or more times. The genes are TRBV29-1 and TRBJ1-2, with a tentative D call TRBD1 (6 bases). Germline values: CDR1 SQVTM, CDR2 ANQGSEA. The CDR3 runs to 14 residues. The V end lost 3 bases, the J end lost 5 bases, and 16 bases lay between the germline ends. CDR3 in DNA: TGCAGCGTTGACAACAGGGCCCTTGGATATGGCTACACCTTC. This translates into CSVDNRALGYGYTF.